This T cell receptor beta chain was recovered during a study of blood T cell repertoires in COVID-19 (dated by TCRdb to 2020 to 2021). A note on the overall study: Samples from collaborators originated in the United States, Italy and Spain and spanned both the acute and convalescent phases of COVID-19. Deeply sampled blood TCRbeta repertoires from subjects exposed to, actively infected with, or recovered from COVID-19 were included in the dataset. Sample metadata almost always included a de-identified subject ID, COVID-19 status, age in years and sex. Where HLA class I and class II types were available, the types were taken from metadata supplied by the sample provider, not from assay-based typing. The material from the prospective study consisted of cDNA or gDNA derived from T cells, B-cell-depleted T cells, or PBMCs. Samples came from the ongoing ImmuneRACE study (first 160 participants) plus 1,254 subjects from 6 global collaborators. The repertoires were made available in a free public database intended to serve as a resource for research on the immune response to SARS-CoV-2.

Points on this clone: Its recognized antigen is unknown. Base quality data are lacking; no much larger clone is found one base away.

Whole blood was collected in K2EDTA tubes by collaborating institutions according to the institutions' own protocols. For TCRbeta analysis, collaborators shipped samples as frozen whole blood, isolated PBMCs, or DNA extracted from either of those sample types. Taken from cysteine to phenylalanine, the CDR3 has 17 residues. Of all the DNA, just the CDR3 is kept, 51 bases in frame from base 1. Reading the germline V gene gives CDR1 MRHNA and CDR2 SNTAGT. V gives up 0 bases and J gives up 3 bases, and the segment between their germline ends measures 16 bases. TCRbeta CDR3 regions were amplified from genomic DNA using the immunoSEQ Assay, a bias-controlled multiplex PCR. Concerning the study's data processing: Within the assay, amplification of reference gene primers was used to estimate how many nucleated cells each sample contained. To quantify the absolute abundance of each unique TCRbeta CDR3 rearrangement, sequence reads were collapsed and filtered. For each sample, productive Simpson clonality was calculated by taking the square root of Simpson's diversity index across productive rearrangements. TCRdb provides this immuneACCESS table in a form limited to in-frame rearrangements. Some clones are lacking; in checked studies, under half of them reflect an unresolved V gene, and why the rest are absent is not known. The DNA was the basis for D and trimming; V, J and clone size are from that table. This sample gives more than 90,000 clones in total; approximately 86% of them show up just once. Of the sample, roughly 8% is held by the ten largest clones.

General findings and caveats noted by the study authors: The quantity of clinical and demographic metadata differed by source and by participant and was supplied without curation.

Sequencing was performed on peripheral blood. This sequence originates from a human donor in a cohort sampled during active COVID-19. The V gene is TRBV6-4 and the J gene is TRBJ2-3, and TRBD1 may be the D gene, going by 6 matching bases. The DNA sequence reads TGTGCCAGCAGTGACTCTATCCACAGGGAAATTACAGATACGCAGTATTTT. Its protein reads: CASSDSIHREITDTQYF.